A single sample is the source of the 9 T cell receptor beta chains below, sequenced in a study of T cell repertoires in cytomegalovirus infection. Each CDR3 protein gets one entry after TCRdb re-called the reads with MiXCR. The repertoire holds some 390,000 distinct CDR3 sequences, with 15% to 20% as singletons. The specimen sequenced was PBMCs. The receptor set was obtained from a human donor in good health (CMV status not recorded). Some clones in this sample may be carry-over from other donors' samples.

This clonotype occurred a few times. The CDR3 sequence: CASSLARTLGETQYF. The CDR3 DNA sequence: TGTGCCAGCAGCTTAGCCCGGACTTTGGGGGAGACCCAGTACTTC. J is TRBJ2-5 and V is TRBV11-2; D is possibly TRBD2 (5 bases). The CDR3 spans 15 residues. V lost 1 base, J lost 5 bases, and 14 bases lay in between. Looked up from germline, CDR1 is SGHAT and CDR2 is FQNNGV.

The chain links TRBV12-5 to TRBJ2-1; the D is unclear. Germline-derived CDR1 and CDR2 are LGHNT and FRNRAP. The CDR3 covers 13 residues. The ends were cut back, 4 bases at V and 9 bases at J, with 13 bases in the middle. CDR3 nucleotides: TGTGCTAGTGGTTGGAGTACTGTGGGTGAGCAGTTCTTC. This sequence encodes CASGWSTVGEQFF.

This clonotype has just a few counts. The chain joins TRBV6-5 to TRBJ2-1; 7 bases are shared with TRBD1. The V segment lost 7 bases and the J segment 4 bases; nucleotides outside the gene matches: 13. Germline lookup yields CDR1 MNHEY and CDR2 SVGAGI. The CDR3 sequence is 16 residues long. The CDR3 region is CASTRNQGQIYNEQFF. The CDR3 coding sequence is TGTGCCAGCACTCGAAACCAGGGACAGATTTACAATGAGCAGTTCTTC.

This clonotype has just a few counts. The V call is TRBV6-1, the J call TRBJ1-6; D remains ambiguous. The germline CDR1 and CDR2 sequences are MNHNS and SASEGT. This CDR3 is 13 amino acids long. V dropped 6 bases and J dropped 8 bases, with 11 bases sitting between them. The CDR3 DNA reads TGTGCCAGCAGGTCGGAAGGGTATTCACCCCTCCACTTT. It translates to CASRSEGYSPLHF.

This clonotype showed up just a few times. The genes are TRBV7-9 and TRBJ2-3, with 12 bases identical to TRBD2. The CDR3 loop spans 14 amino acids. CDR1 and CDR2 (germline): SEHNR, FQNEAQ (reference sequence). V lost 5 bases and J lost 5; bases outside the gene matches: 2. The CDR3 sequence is CASSVTSGGDTQYF. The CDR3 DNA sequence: TGTGCCAGCAGCGTGACTAGCGGGGGAGATACGCAGTATTTT.

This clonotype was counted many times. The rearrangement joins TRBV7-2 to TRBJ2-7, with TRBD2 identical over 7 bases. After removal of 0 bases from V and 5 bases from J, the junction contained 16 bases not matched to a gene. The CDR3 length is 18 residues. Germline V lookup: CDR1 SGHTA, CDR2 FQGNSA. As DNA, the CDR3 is TGTGCCAGCAGCTTAGCGCCTATATCTGCGGGGGTTCACCACGAGCAGTACTTC. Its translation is CASSLAPISAGVHHEQYF.

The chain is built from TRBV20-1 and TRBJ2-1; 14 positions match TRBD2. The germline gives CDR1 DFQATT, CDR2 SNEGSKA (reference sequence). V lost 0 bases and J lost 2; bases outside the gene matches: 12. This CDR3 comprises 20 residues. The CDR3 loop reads CSARDRGLAGGRNPYNEQFF. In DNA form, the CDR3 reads TGCAGTGCTAGAGATCGCGGACTAGCGGGGGGCCGAAACCCCTACAATGAGCAGTTCTTC.

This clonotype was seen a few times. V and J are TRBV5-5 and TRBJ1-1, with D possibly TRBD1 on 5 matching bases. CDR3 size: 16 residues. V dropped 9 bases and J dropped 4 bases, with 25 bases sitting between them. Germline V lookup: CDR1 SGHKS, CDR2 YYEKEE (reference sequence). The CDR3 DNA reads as TGTGCCACCGAACCTCTTGGGGGAGTCGGTAGCACTGAAGCTTTCTTT. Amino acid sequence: CATEPLGGVGSTEAFF.

For the CDR3, the DNA is TGTGCCAGCAGTTTAAGTCTCCCGGCCAATGAGCAGTTCTTC. The encoded protein is CASSLSLPANEQFF. The chain has TRBV12-3 or TRBV12-4 and TRBJ2-1; D is ambiguous. Between the trimmed V and J ends, which lost 2 bases and 6 bases, there was a span of 11 bases. The CDR3 has 14 amino acids.